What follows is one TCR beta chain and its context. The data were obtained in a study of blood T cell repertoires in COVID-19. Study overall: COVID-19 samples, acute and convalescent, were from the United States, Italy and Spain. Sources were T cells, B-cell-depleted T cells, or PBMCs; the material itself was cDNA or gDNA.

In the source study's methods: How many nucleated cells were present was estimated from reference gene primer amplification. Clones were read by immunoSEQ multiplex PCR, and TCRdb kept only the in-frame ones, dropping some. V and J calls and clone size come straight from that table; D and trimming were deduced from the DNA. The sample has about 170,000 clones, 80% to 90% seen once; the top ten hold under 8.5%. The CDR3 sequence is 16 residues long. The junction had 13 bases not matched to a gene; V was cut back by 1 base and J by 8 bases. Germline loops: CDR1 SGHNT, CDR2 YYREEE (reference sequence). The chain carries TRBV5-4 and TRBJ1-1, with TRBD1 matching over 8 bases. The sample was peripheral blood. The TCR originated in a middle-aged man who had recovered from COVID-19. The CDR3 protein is CASSLQGALGVAEAFF. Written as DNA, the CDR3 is TGTGCCAGCAGCTTGCAGGGGGCGCTCGGGGTCGCCGAAGCTTTCTTT.